The 16 T cell receptor beta chains listed next were all sequenced from one sample in a study of OX40 agonist ivuxolimab in advanced cancers. TCRdb's copy holds only in-frame clones and misses some; the assay was immunoSEQ multiplex PCR. Of 65,000 to 95,000 clones listed, more than 70% were seen once; the top ten hold 0.76%. This sample comprised CD4+ or CD8+ T cells sorted from blood, obtained in a trial of the OX40 agonist ivuxolimab. The receptors stem from an adult with an advanced solid tumor such as melanoma, head and neck, liver or kidney cancer.

In nucleotides, the CDR3 is TGTGCCAGCAGCAGAGCGGGAACGAACACCGGGGAGCTGTTTTTT. It encodes CASSRAGTNTGELFF. The chain joins TRBV5-8 to TRBJ2-2, with 7 bases aligning to TRBD2. This CDR3 has 15 amino acids. Germline V gene lookup returns CDR1 SGHTS and CDR2 YDEGEE. V gave up 4 bases and J gave up 0 bases; unmatched junction bases: 3.

The chain recombines TRBV10-1 with TRBJ1-2; D uncertain. CDR3 length equals 13 residues. V shed 4 bases and J shed 4 bases, with 10 bases lying between them. Germline loops: CDR1 WNHNN, CDR2 SYGVQD (reference sequence). The CDR3 sequence is CASSVTGSYGYTF. The CDR3 DNA sequence: TGCGCCAGCAGTGTGACCGGCTCCTATGGCTACACCTTC.

This clone turned up a few times. The chain links TRBV6-5 to TRBJ1-1, with D perhaps matching TRBD1 (5 bases). CDR1 and CDR2 (germline): MNHEY, SVGAGI. The CDR3 loop spans 13 amino acids. Trimming took 6 bases from V and 4 from J, leaving 12 bases between them. CDR3 amino acids: CASRGGEVTEAFF. CDR3 sequence (DNA): TGTGCCAGCAGAGGAGGGGAGGTCACTGAAGCTTTCTTT.

The genes are TRBV7-6 and TRBJ2-1, with D tentatively TRBD1 or TRBD2 (5 bases each). This CDR3 region has 14 residues. The V end was cut by 5 bases, the J end by 8 bases, with 16 bases between. The germline CDR1 and CDR2 sequences are SGHVS and FNYEAQ. In nucleotides, the CDR3 is TGTGCCAGCAGCCGAGGGGCTAGGGACGATGAGCAGTTCTTC. Translation: CASSRGARDDEQFF.

The V call is TRBV7-9, the J call TRBJ1-4; TRBD1 might be the D (5 bases). Trimming removed 4 bases at V and 5 bases at J, with 14 bases between. Germline lookup yields CDR1 SEHNR and CDR2 FQNEAQ (reference sequence). The CDR3 has 15 residues. The CDR3 here is CASSSGGKLNEKLFF. The DNA of the CDR3 is TGTGCCAGCAGCTCCGGGGGGAAGTTAAATGAAAAACTGTTTTTT.

The chain links TRBV4-1 to TRBJ1-6; 7 bases agree with TRBD1. The germline gives CDR1 MGHRA, CDR2 YSYEKL. The junction had 7 bases not matched to a gene; V was cut back by 1 base and J by 7 bases. The CDR3 extends over 16 amino acids. In DNA, the CDR3 is TGCGCCAGCAGCCAAGGTCCAGGGGGTTACAATTCACCCCTCCACTTT. It codes for CASSQGPGGYNSPLHF.

Details on this clone: Germline and junction disagree at one end, which may indicate a read error. This rearrangement joins TRBV7-7 to TRBJ1-5, with D uncertain. Germline V CDR1 and CDR2: SSHAT, FNYEAQ (reference sequence). The CDR3 length is 13 residues. The CDR3 loop reads CASSLGPNQPQHF. The CDR3 bases are TGTGCTAGCAGCTTAGGGCCCAATCAGCCCCAGCATTTT.

The CDR3 reads CASSLLDVNTEAFF. The CDR3 bases are TGCGCCAGCAGCCTACTGGACGTGAACACTGAAGCTTTCTTT. The V and J genes are TRBV5-1 and TRBJ1-1, with D hard to call. The germline V and J ends were trimmed by 4 bases and 0 bases, with 10 bases remaining between them. This CDR3 has 14 amino acids. From germline, CDR1 is SGHRS and CDR2 YFSETQ.

Within the sample, this clone is medium-sized. The chain carries TRBV4-1 and TRBJ1-4, with D perhaps matching TRBD1 (6 bases). The CDR3 extends over 14 amino acids. V dropped 4 bases and J dropped 3 bases, with 9 bases sitting between them. The germline V gene encodes CDR1 MGHRA and CDR2 YSYEKL. The CDR3 loop reads CASSRQASNEKLFF. The CDR3 DNA sequence: TGCGCCAGCAGCCGACAGGCGTCTAATGAAAAACTGTTTTTT.

The gene calls are TRBV18 and TRBJ2-7; D remains unclear. V was cut by 6 bases and J by 3 bases, with 12 bases left in between. This CDR3 has 13 amino acids. In germline, CDR1 is KGHSH, CDR2 LQKENI. In DNA, the CDR3 is TGTGCCAGCTCTCCGGACGCAGGCTACGAGCAGTACTTC. It codes for CASSPDAGYEQYF.

The genes are TRBV5-1 and TRBJ1-2, with D possibly TRBD1 on 6 matching bases. V lost 3 bases, J lost 4 bases, and 7 bases lay in between. The CDR3 spans 12 residues. Germline V gene sequence: CDR1 SGHRS, CDR2 YFSETQ. The CDR3 spells CASSSQGYGYTF. The CDR3 DNA sequence: TGCGCCAGCAGCTCACAGGGCTATGGCTACACCTTC.

V is TRBV7-2 and J is TRBJ1-2; D gene ambiguous. CDR1 and CDR2 (germline): SGHTA, FQGNSA. CDR3 length: 15 residues. The V and J ends lost 5 bases and 7 bases respectively, with 20 bases between them. The CDR3 loop is CASSLLRGEQTGYTF. The CDR3 DNA is TGTGCCAGCAGCCTCTTGAGAGGCGAGCAAACTGGCTACACCTTC.

V usage is TRBV2 and J usage is TRBJ2-3; TRBD2 aligns across 12 bases. The CDR3 has 15 residues. The V segment lost 5 bases and the J segment 6 bases; nucleotides outside the gene matches: 6. Looked up from germline, CDR1 is SNHLY and CDR2 is FYNNEI. CDR3 amino acids: CASSRLAGGFDTQYF. CDR3 nucleotides: TGTGCCAGCAGTCGCCTAGCGGGGGGGTTCGATACGCAGTATTTT.

The chain uses TRBV11-1 and TRBJ1-2; no firm D call. This CDR3 has 12 amino acids. V was shortened by 4 bases and J by 2 bases, with 5 bases between the two germline ends. CDR1 SGHAT and CDR2 FQDESV come from the germline V gene (reference sequence). CDR3 coding DNA: TGTGCCAGCAGCTCCGAAAACTATGGCTACACCTTC. It yields the protein CASSSENYGYTF.

This clone was counted a single time. The chain's CDR3 is CASRTSGAHTDTQYF. CDR3 nucleotide sequence: TGTGCCAGCAGAACTAGCGGGGCCCACACAGATACGCAGTATTTT. The gene calls are TRBV6-5 and TRBJ2-3; TRBD2 agrees at 10 bases. Germline-derived CDR1 and CDR2 are MNHEY and SVGAGI. The CDR3 has 15 residues. V shed 6 bases and J 2 bases; nucleotides not matched to a gene: 5.

The DNA of the CDR3 is TGTGCCAGCAGACCAAGGACAGAGTTAAATTCACCCCTCCACTTT. The encoded protein is CASRPRTELNSPLHF. The J gene is TRBJ1-6, the V gene TRBV9, with D possibly TRBD1 on 6 matching bases. Germline assignment: CDR1 SGDLS and CDR2 YYNGEE. Trimming took 5 bases from V and 7 from J, leaving 16 bases between them. The CDR3 covers 15 residues.